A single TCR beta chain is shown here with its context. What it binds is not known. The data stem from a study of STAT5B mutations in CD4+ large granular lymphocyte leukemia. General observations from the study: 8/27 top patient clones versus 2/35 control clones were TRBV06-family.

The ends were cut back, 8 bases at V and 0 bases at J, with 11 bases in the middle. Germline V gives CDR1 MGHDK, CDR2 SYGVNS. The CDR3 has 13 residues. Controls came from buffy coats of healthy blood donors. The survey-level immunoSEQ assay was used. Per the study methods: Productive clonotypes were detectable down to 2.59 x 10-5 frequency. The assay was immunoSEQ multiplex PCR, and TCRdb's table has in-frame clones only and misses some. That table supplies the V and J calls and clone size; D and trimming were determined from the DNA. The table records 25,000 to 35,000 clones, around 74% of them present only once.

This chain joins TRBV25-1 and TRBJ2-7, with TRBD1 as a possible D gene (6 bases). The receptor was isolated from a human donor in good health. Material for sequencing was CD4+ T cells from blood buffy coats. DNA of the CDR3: TGTGCCAGCCACGGGGACAACTCCTACGAGCAGTACTTC. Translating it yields CASHGDNSYEQYF.